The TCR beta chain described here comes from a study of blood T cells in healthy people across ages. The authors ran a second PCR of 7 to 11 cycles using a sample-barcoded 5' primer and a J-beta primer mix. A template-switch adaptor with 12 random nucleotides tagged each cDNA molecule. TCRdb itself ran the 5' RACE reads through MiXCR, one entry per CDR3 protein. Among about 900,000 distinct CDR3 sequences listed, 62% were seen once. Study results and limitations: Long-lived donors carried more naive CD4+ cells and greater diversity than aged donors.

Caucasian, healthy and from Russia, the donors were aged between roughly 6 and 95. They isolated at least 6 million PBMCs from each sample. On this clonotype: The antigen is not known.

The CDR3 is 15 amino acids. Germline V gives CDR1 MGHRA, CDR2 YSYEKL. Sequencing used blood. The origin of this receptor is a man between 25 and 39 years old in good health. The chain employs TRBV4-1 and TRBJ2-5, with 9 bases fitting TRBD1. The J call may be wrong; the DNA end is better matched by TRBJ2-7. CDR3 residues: CASSHPQGASNEQYF. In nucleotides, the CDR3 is TGCGCCAGCAGCCACCCACAGGGGGCGAGCAACGAGCAGTACTTC.